This T cell receptor (beta chain) was recorded in a study of cytomegalovirus exposure and HLA in healthy donors. Study summary: In a previous analysis, 110 million or so unique TCR beta sequences were found from 150 million to 200 million T cells.

Overall study findings and caveats: In vitro checks showed that three CMV-associated chains really do target CMV antigens. A missense variant in DCLRE1C was later tied to TCR beta V- and J-gene trimming.

The study ran its PCR with 60 Vbeta and 13 Jbeta primers. The assay was immunoSEQ multiplex PCR, and TCRdb's table has in-frame clones only and misses some. The data show some 85,000 clones, 65% to 85% seen once. Healthy people donating bone marrow made up the donors. Germline values: CDR1 LGHNA, CDR2 YNFKEQ. This CDR3 is 15 amino acids long. The V gene lost 1 base and the J gene lost 0 bases, with 7 bases spanning the gap. The sample holds a few counts of this clone. The antigen is not known. The chain carries TRBV4-2 and TRBJ1-5; unclear D gene. This sequence originates from a young man in good health and CMV-seronegative. Input material: PBMCs. CDR3 DNA sequence: TGTGCCAGCAGCCAAGCCAGGAATAGCAATCAGCCCCAGCATTTT. The encoded protein is CASSQARNSNQPQHF.